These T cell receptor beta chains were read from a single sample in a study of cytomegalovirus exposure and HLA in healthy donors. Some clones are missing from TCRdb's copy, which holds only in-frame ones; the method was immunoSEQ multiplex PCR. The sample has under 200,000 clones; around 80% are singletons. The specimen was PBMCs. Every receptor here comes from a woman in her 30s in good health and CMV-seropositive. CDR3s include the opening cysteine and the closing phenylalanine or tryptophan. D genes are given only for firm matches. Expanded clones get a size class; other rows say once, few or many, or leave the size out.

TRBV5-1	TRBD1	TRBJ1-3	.	CASSWGQGARFSGNTIYF	TGCGCCAGCAGCTGGGGACAGGGGGCTAGATTCTCTGGAAACACCATATATTTT
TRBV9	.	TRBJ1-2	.	CASSVDVTANYGYTF	TGTGCCAGCAGCGTAGATGTGACAGCTAACTATGGCTACACCTTC
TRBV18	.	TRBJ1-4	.	CASSPPAGTNEKLFF	TGTGCCAGCTCACCACCGGCCGGGACTAATGAAAAACTGTTTTTT
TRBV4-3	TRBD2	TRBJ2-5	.	CASSQGTSGVKGETQYF	TGCGCCAGCAGCCAAGGGACTAGCGGGGTCAAGGGAGAGACCCAGTACTTC
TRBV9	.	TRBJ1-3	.	CASSVAGQGNTIYF	TGTGCCAGCAGCGTAGCTGGGCAGGGTAACACCATATATTTT
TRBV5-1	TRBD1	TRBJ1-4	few	CASSFYGTGGEKLFF	TGCGCCAGCAGCTTTTACGGGACAGGGGGTGAAAAACTGTTTTTT
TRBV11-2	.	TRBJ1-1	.	CASSGAMNTEAFF	TGTGCCAGCAGTGGGGCCATGAACACTGAAGCTTTCTTT
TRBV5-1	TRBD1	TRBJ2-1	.	CASGTGNEQFF	TGCGCCAGCGGGACAGGGAATGAGCAGTTCTTC
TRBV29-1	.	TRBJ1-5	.	CSAADTGSNQPQHF	TGCAGCGCTGCGGACACAGGGAGCAATCAGCCCCAGCATTTT
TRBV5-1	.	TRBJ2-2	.	CASSTQAHANTGELFF	TGCGCCAGCAGCACTCAGGCCCACGCGAACACCGGGGAGCTGTTTTTT
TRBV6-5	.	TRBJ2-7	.	CASSYFGGQYEQYF	TGTGCCAGCAGTTACTTCGGGGGGCAGTACGAGCAGTACTTC
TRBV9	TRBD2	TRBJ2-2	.	CASSPRGGLARNHVKSNTGELFF	TGTGCCAGCAGCCCCCGAGGTGGACTAGCGCGAAACCACGTAAAATCGAACACCGGGGAGCTGTTTTTT
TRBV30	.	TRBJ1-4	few	CAWSVPTRAGEKLFF	TGTGCCTGGAGCGTGCCCACGAGGGCAGGAGAAAAACTGTTTTTT
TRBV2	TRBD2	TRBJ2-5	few	CATGRGEETQYF	TGTGCCACCGGCCGGGGGGAAGAGACCCAGTACTTC
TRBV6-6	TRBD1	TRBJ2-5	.	CASSRQGETQYF	TGTGCCAGCAGTAGACAGGGGGAGACCCAGTACTTC
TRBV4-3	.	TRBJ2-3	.	CASSQVLETGTGPDTQYF	TGCGCCAGCAGCCAAGTCTTAGAAACGGGAACGGGTCCAGATACGCAGTATTTT
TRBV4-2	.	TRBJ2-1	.	CASSPRGLSSEQFF	TGTGCCAGCAGCCCCAGAGGTCTCTCAAGTGAGCAGTTCTTC
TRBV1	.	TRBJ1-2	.	CTSSQEPWTGGDHEYTF	TGCACCAGCAGCCAAGAACCATGGACAGGGGGCGACCACGAGTACACCTTC
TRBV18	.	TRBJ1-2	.	CASSPPQGLYGYTF	TGTGCCAGCTCACCACCACAGGGTCTCTATGGCTACACCTTC
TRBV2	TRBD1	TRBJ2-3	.	CASGPRTGGTDTQYF	TGTGCCAGCGGCCCAAGGACAGGGGGAACAGATACGCAGTATTTT
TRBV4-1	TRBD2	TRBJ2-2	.	CASSQTPPAGVTGELFF	TGCGCCAGCAGCCAGACACCGCCAGCGGGGGTCACCGGGGAGCTGTTTTTT
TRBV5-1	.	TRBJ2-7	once	CASSLSQGSYEQYF	TGCGCCAGCAGCTTGTCCCAGGGATCCTACGAGCAGTACTTC
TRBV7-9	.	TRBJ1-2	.	CASSLVGLGQSYGYTF	TGTGCCAGCAGCTTAGTCGGACTTGGACAGAGCTATGGCTACACCTTC
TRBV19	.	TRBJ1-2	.	CASSVQGIYGYTF	TGTGCCAGTAGTGTCCAGGGGATCTATGGCTACACCTTC
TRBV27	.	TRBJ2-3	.	CASSLGTVSTDTQYF	TGTGCCAGCAGTTTGGGTACAGTTAGCACAGATACGCAGTATTTT
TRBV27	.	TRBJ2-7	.	CASSFGDISYEQYF	TGTGCCAGCAGTTTTGGGGACATCTCCTACGAGCAGTACTTC
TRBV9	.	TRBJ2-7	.	CASSREGDSYEQYF	TGTGCCAGCAGCCGAGAAGGAGACTCCTACGAGCAGTACTTC
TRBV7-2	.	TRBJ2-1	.	CASSLVGAEYNEQFF	TGTGCCAGCAGCTTAGTAGGCGCGGAATACAATGAGCAGTTCTTC
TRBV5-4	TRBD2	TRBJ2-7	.	CASSLSGGNEQYF	TGTGCCAGCAGCTTGTCGGGAGGGAACGAGCAGTACTTC
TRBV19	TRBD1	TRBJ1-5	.	CASNPPGTDLNQPQHF	TGTGCCAGTAACCCCCCCGGGACAGATTTGAACCAGCCCCAGCATTTT
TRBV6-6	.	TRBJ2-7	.	CASSPEAYEQYF	TGTGCCAGCAGTCCCGAGGCCTACGAGCAGTACTTC
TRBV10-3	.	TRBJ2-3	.	CAISQGGKTDTQYF	TGTGCCATCAGTCAAGGCGGGAAGACAGATACGCAGTATTTT
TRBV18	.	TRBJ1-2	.	CASSLLDPGSLQGYGYTF	TGTGCCAGCTCACTACTGGACCCCGGGAGCCTCCAAGGATATGGCTACACCTTC
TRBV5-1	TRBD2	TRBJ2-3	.	CASRRAGVSTDTQYF	TGCGCCAGCAGACGGGCGGGGGTAAGCACAGATACGCAGTATTTT
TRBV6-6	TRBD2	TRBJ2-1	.	CASSTIAGVEHNEQFF	TGTGCCAGCAGTACAATAGCGGGAGTAGAGCACAATGAGCAGTTCTTC
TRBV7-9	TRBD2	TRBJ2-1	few	CASSLGGLAGGRNEQFF	TGTGCCAGCAGCTTAGGGGGACTAGCGGGGGGGCGGAATGAGCAGTTCTTC
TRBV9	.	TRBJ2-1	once	CASSVEFGHYNEQFF	TGTGCCAGCAGCGTAGAATTTGGGCACTACAATGAGCAGTTCTTC
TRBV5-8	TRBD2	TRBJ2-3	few	CASSKGLQKGTDTQYF	TGTGCCAGCAGCAAGGGACTACAAAAAGGCACAGATACGCAGTATTTT
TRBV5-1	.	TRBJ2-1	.	CASRRQVESHNEQFF	TGCGCCAGCAGACGACAGGTTGAATCCCACAATGAGCAGTTCTTC
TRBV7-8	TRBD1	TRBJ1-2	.	CASSRLITGDSAGYTF	TGTGCCAGCAGCCGACTCATTACAGGGGATTCTGCTGGCTACACCTTC
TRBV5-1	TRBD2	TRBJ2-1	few	CASSLAGTSGSNEQFF	TGCGCCAGCAGCTTGGCCGGGACTAGCGGGAGCAATGAGCAGTTCTTC
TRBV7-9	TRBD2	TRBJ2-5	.	CASSLGTTPGLANQETQYF	TGTGCCAGCAGCTTAGGGACGACCCCGGGACTAGCGAATCAAGAGACCCAGTACTTC
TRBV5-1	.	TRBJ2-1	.	CASSFEASGYNEQFF	TGCGCCAGCAGCTTCGAGGCAAGCGGTTACAATGAGCAGTTCTTC
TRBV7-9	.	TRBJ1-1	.	CASSFRVVGNTEAFF	TGTGCCAGCAGCTTCCGAGTCGTCGGGAACACTGAAGCTTTCTTT
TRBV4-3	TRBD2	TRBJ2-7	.	CASSQDTAGDSYEQYF	TGCGCCAGCAGCCAAGATACAGCGGGGGACTCCTACGAGCAGTACTTC
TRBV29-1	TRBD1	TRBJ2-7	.	CSARDRDPYEQYF	TGCAGCGCCCGGGACAGGGACCCCTACGAGCAGTACTTC
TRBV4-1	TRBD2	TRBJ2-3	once	CASSLGLAGTDTQYF	TGCGCCAGCAGCCTCGGACTAGCGGGCACAGATACGCAGTATTTT
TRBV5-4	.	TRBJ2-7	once	CASSLQGSYEQYF	TGTGCCAGCAGCTTACAGGGTTCCTACGAGCAGTACTTC
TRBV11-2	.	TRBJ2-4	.	CASSPFNTKNIQYF	TGTGCCAGCAGCCCCTTTAATACCAAAAACATTCAGTACTTC
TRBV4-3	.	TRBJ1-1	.	CASSPLGGLTEAFF	TGCGCCAGCAGCCCCCTCGGGGGGCTTACTGAAGCTTTCTTT
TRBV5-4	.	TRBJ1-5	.	CASSLAPSSNQPQHF	TGTGCCAGCAGCTTGGCTCCGTCGAGCAATCAGCCCCAGCATTTT
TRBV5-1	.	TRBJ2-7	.	CASSFFGQKDEQYF	TGCGCCAGCAGCTTTTTTGGACAGAAAGACGAGCAGTACTTC
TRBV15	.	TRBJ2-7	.	CATSRDLLWSNEQYF	TGTGCCACCAGCAGAGACCTATTATGGAGTAACGAGCAGTACTTC